The clone carrying this T cell receptor (beta chain) has more than one count but fewer than ten. V lost 1 base and J lost 4; bases outside the gene matches: 6. The CDR3 length is 16 residues. From germline, CDR1 is LNHDA and CDR2 SQIVND (reference sequence). This record comes from a study of blood T cell repertoires in COVID-19. The overall study: Sites across the United States, Italy and Spain contributed samples from acute and convalescent COVID-19.

TCRdb keeps only in-frame clones here, not all; method: immunoSEQ multiplex PCR. The sample lists 250,000 to 300,000 clones, over 80% occurring once. The origin of this receptor is a man between 60 and 75 years old who had recovered from COVID-19. The rearrangement links TRBV19 to TRBJ2-2, with TRBD1 matching over 7 bases. Sequencing was carried out using peripheral blood. CDR3 loop: CASSIVGTGVTGELFF. CDR3 DNA: TGTGCCAGTAGTATAGTGGGTACAGGGGTCACCGGGGAGCTGTTTTTT.